A selection of T cell receptor beta chains follows, all from one sample in a study of OX40 agonist ivuxolimab in advanced cancers. The table came from immunoSEQ multiplex PCR; TCRdb's copy has only in-frame clones and leaves some out. The profile shows 20,000 to 30,000 clones, approximately 90% of them singletons. The source material was CD4+ or CD8+ T cells sorted from blood, sampled in a trial of the OX40 agonist ivuxolimab. All receptors come from an adult with an advanced solid tumor such as melanoma, head and neck, liver or kidney cancer. The CDR3 runs from the conserved cysteine through the conserved F or W. D genes are given only for firm matches. Clone size is shown for a subset of rows, as once, few, many or a class of expanded clone.

TRBJ1-2 once NA 14 TRBV6-5 CASSQVTGVYGYTF
TRBJ1-4 once TRBD1 15 TRBV6-5 CASSSDRVWGEKLFF
TRBJ1-1 NA TRBD1 16 TRBV10-3 CAIRRDRGLVNTEAFF
TRBJ2-1 NA NA 15 TRBV11-3 CASSFQQGVYNEQFF
TRBJ1-2 NA TRBD1 15 TRBV6-6 CASSPGTGFNYGYTF
TRBJ2-7 NA NA 14 TRBV6-1 CASSAQGGRGEQYF
TRBJ1-1 NA TRBD1 14 TRBV7-2 CASSLQGAWDATFF
TRBJ1-4 NA NA 17 TRBV4-3 CASSQDVLGSTNEKLFF
TRBJ2-2 NA NA 15 TRBV14 CASSSFVGKTGELFF
TRBJ2-7 NA TRBD1 13 TRBV16 CASSPLDRYEQYF
TRBJ2-3 NA TRBD2 16 TRBV4-1 CASSQGETSGRGTQYF
TRBJ1-2 once TRBD1 15 TRBV7-2 CASSQRYRGPEGYTF
TRBJ2-1 NA TRBD1 15 TRBV18 CASSPWTGSYNEQFF
TRBJ2-7 NA NA 15 TRBV11-2 CASSLDSGHSYEQYF
TRBJ1-5 few NA 13 TRBV7-2 CASQGQANQPQHF
TRBJ2-3 NA NA 14 TRBV9 CASSVSEAQDTQYF
TRBJ1-2 NA TRBD1 14 TRBV6-5 CASSYDRGHYGYTF
TRBJ2-3 NA NA 15 TRBV9 CASSASLQGADTQYF
TRBJ2-3 NA NA 15 TRBV18 CASSPPTSPTDTQYF
TRBJ2-1 few NA 11 TRBV6-5 CASSRGGEQFF
TRBJ2-5 NA NA 14 TRBV5-4 CASSPKEAGETQYF
TRBJ2-3 NA TRBD2 15 TRBV4-1 CASSPPGRAKDTQYF
TRBJ2-1 NA TRBD2 16 TRBV29-1 CSVEPPLAGGYNEQFF
TRBJ2-1 NA TRBD2 17 TRBV7-2 CASSPVGRGTTYNEQFF
TRBJ1-3 NA TRBD1 15 TRBV9 CASSAGTGVGNTIYF
TRBJ2-7 few TRBD1 14 TRBV5-1 CASSLPGQGREQYF
TRBJ2-7 NA NA 19 TRBV12-2 CASRPPGASGGLGTYEQYF
TRBJ1-4 once NA 11 TRBV2 CASGLNEKLFF
TRBJ1-2 NA NA 16 TRBV5-1 CASTLGGGTANYGYTF
TRBJ2-7 once NA 12 TRBV7-9 CASREDNYEQYF
TRBJ1-2 NA TRBD1 15 TRBV7-9 CASSSLDRALYGYTF